A selection of T cell receptor beta chains follows, all from one sample in a study of beta chain features in type 1 diabetes. Sequenced by immunoSEQ multiplex PCR; TCRdb stores in-frame clones only, minus some. The sample includes over 500,000 clones, roughly 16% of them seen just once. The specimen sequenced was naive CD4+ T cells from blood. The receptors derive from a young man in good health. Each CDR3 is given with its conserved first and last residue. The order of the fields is V gene, D gene, J gene, clone size, CDR3 protein, CDR3 DNA. The D gene is left open where the match is weak. Size tells how often a clone was seen (once, few, many) or the class of an expanded clone, and some rows leave it out.

TRBV6-5	TRBD1	TRBJ1-2	.	CASSFGTGGSGYTF	TGTGCCAGCAGTTTCGGGACAGGGGGCTCTGGCTACACCTTC
TRBV5-4	.	TRBJ1-5	.	CASQPGIDSNQPQHF	TGTGCCAGCCAGCCTGGGATAGATAGCAATCAGCCCCAGCATTTT
TRBV7-2	TRBD2	TRBJ2-1	few	CASSLLQFSAGADYNEQFF	TGTGCCAGCAGCTTATTACAATTCTCAGCGGGAGCGGACTACAATGAGCAGTTCTTC
TRBV10-3	TRBD1	TRBJ2-1	.	CAISQGEHNEQFF	TGTGCCATTTCACAGGGGGAACACAATGAGCAGTTCTTC
TRBV25-1	TRBD1	TRBJ2-5	few	CASRDSQETQYF	TGTGCCAGCCGGGACAGCCAAGAGACCCAGTACTTC
TRBV12-5	TRBD1	TRBJ1-1	few	CASGGTGPPTEAFF	TGTGCTAGTGGGGGGACAGGGCCCCCAACTGAAGCTTTCTTT
TRBV30	.	TRBJ1-1	.	CAWSVSPNTEAFF	TGTGCCTGGAGTGTTTCCCCGAACACTGAAGCTTTCTTT
TRBV7-3	TRBD1	TRBJ2-1	.	CASSLTRDRSSYNEQFF	TGTGCCAGCAGCTTAACCCGGGACAGGAGCTCCTACAATGAGCAGTTCTTC
TRBV4-2	.	TRBJ1-1	.	CASSQVAGSYTEAFF	TGTGCCAGCAGCCAGGTAGCCGGGTCTTATACTGAAGCTTTCTTT
TRBV28	TRBD2	TRBJ2-1	.	CASSTTSGPSLDEQFF	TGTGCCAGCAGTACCACTAGCGGTCCCTCGTTAGATGAGCAGTTCTTC
TRBV15	.	TRBJ1-2	.	CATSRDLTPNYGYTF	TGTGCCACCAGCAGGGATCTGACACCGAACTATGGCTACACCTTC
TRBV10-3	.	TRBJ2-2	.	CAIRSQNTGELFF	TGTGCCATCAGGTCGCAGAACACCGGGGAGCTGTTTTTT
TRBV28	.	TRBJ2-1	.	CASSALDRNNEQFF	TGTGCCAGCAGCGCACTCGACAGGAACAATGAGCAGTTCTTC
TRBV6-1	.	TRBJ1-5	.	CASSPQGDQPQHF	TGTGCCAGCAGTCCACAGGGAGACCAGCCCCAGCATTTT
TRBV4-1	.	TRBJ1-2	.	CASSHGQVGYTF	TGCGCCAGCAGCCACGGACAAGTTGGCTACACCTTC
TRBV9	TRBD1	TRBJ1-2	.	CASSPEGAIASGYTF	TGTGCCAGCAGCCCAGAGGGGGCGATTGCCTCCGGCTACACCTTC
TRBV11-3	TRBD2	TRBJ2-1	few	CASSLTSGRAEQFF	TGTGCCAGCAGCTTGACTAGCGGGAGGGCCGAGCAGTTCTTC
TRBV28	TRBD2	TRBJ2-5	.	CVAGGAREETQYF	TGTGTCGCGGGGGGGGCCCGGGAAGAGACCCAGTACTTC
TRBV5-1	.	TRBJ1-1	few	CASILGLAENTEAFF	TGCGCCAGCATCCTTGGACTGGCCGAGAACACTGAAGCTTTCTTT
TRBV28	.	TRBJ1-6	.	CASSLPRGHLPTPLHF	TGTGCCAGCAGCTTACCCCGGGGACACCTACCAACACCCCTCCACTTT
TRBV2	.	TRBJ1-2	.	CASSLSGSYGYTF	TGTGCCAGCAGCCTCTCAGGGAGCTATGGCTACACCTTC
TRBV7-2	TRBD1	TRBJ2-7	few	CASSAGQGVVYEQYF	TGTGCCAGCAGCGCGGGACAGGGTGTTGTCTACGAGCAGTACTTC
TRBV30	.	TRBJ2-3	.	CAWSSGNTDTQYF	TGTGCCTGGAGCTCCGGGAACACAGATACGCAGTATTTT
TRBV19	.	TRBJ2-2	.	CASSIGPNTGELFF	TGTGCCAGTAGTATAGGGCCGAACACCGGGGAGCTGTTTTTT
TRBV9	.	TRBJ1-2	.	CASSVAQGTGYTF	TGTGCCAGCAGCGTAGCGCAGGGTACCGGCTACACCTTC
TRBV6-4	.	TRBJ1-6	.	CASREGRGSSPLHF	TGTGCCAGCAGGGAGGGAAGGGGCAGTTCACCCCTCCACTTT
TRBV30	TRBD1	TRBJ2-2	.	CAWSPKDRATGELFF	TGTGCCTGGAGTCCCAAGGACAGGGCCACCGGGGAGCTGTTTTTT
TRBV28	TRBD2	TRBJ2-5	.	CASSLSDGTSGTQYF	TGTGCCAGCAGTTTATCGGATGGGACTAGCGGGACCCAGTACTTC
TRBV7-3	TRBD1	TRBJ1-2	.	CASSLNRGLDGYTF	TGTGCCAGCAGCTTAAACAGGGGGCTCGATGGCTACACCTTC
TRBV6-6	TRBD1	TRBJ1-5	few	CASSYSWTGGDQPQHF	TGTGCCAGCAGTTACTCTTGGACAGGGGGGGATCAGCCCCAGCATTTT
TRBV7-8	.	TRBJ1-2	.	CASSPDSNYGYTF	TGTGCCAGCAGCCCGGACAGCAACTATGGCTACACCTTC
TRBV18	TRBD1	TRBJ2-6	few	CASSPSGGGGANVLTF	TGTGCCAGCTCACCCTCAGGGGGTGGTGGGGCCAACGTCCTGACTTTC
TRBV29-1	.	TRBJ1-1	few	CSVDVGSIGEAFF	TGCAGCGTTGATGTGGGGAGTATCGGTGAAGCTTTCTTT
TRBV27	TRBD1	TRBJ1-4	.	CASTLTGNNEKLFF	TGTGCCAGCACCTTGACAGGGAATAATGAAAAACTGTTTTTT
TRBV15	TRBD1	TRBJ1-2	.	CATSRDLQGVLSGGYTF	TGTGCCACCAGCAGAGATCTGCAGGGGGTACTCTCTGGTGGCTACACCTTC
TRBV19	TRBD2	TRBJ2-3	few	CASSMGLAGPTDTQYF	TGTGCCAGTAGTATGGGACTAGCGGGGCCCACAGATACGCAGTATTTT
TRBV28	.	TRBJ2-1	.	CASSLSYNEQFF	TGTGCCAGCAGTTTAAGCTACAATGAGCAGTTCTTC
TRBV27	.	TRBJ1-2	.	CATGTDLNYGYTF	TGTGCCACCGGAACAGACCTTAACTATGGCTACACCTTC
TRBV29-1	.	TRBJ1-5	.	CSVAAYGSQPQHF	TGCAGCGTGGCGGCGTACGGGAGTCAGCCCCAGCATTTT
TRBV18	TRBD1	TRBJ2-7	.	CASSPQRQGSYEQYF	TGTGCCAGCTCACCCCAGCGACAGGGCTCCTACGAGCAGTACTTC
TRBV28	.	TRBJ1-2	few	CASSLGTVNYGYTF	TGTGCCAGCAGTTTAGGCACAGTTAACTATGGCTACACCTTC
TRBV27	.	TRBJ1-5	few	CASSDWKGGLNQPQHF	TGTGCCAGCAGTGACTGGAAAGGGGGTCTCAATCAGCCCCAGCATTTT
TRBV20-1	.	TRBJ2-7	few	CSATAYEQYF	TGCAGTGCTACGGCCTACGAGCAGTACTTC
TRBV29-1	.	TRBJ2-7	few	CSATISPPYEQYF	TGCAGCGCCACCATCTCACCCCCCTACGAGCAGTACTTC
TRBV7-2	.	TRBJ2-4	many	CASSFASLAEIHYF	TGTGCCAGCAGCTTCGCGTCGCTAGCAGAGATTCATTACTTC
TRBV28	.	TRBJ2-7	.	CASSKFVENEQYF	TGTGCCAGCAGTAAGTTTGTAGAGAACGAGCAGTACTTC
TRBV5-1	TRBD2	TRBJ2-1	.	CASSLGDASGSSYNEQFF	TGCGCCAGCAGCTTGGGGGACGCCAGCGGGAGTTCCTACAATGAGCAGTTCTTC
TRBV28	.	TRBJ2-5	.	CASSLGSAGGETQYF	TGTGCCAGCAGTTTAGGGAGCGCCGGCGGGGAGACCCAGTACTTC
TRBV28	.	TRBJ1-1	few	CASTPPRGGTEAFF	TGTGCCAGCACCCCGCCCCGGGGAGGCACTGAAGCTTTCTTT
TRBV5-4	TRBD1	TRBJ2-5	.	CASSPPRGHQETQYF	TGTGCCAGCAGCCCACCCAGGGGGCATCAAGAGACCCAGTACTTC
TRBV18	.	TRBJ2-2	.	CASSPSRNTGELFF	TGTGCCAGCTCACCGAGCCGGAATACCGGGGAGCTGTTTTTT
TRBV18	.	TRBJ2-3	.	CASSLYIADTQYF	TGTGCCAGCTCACTATACATCGCAGATACGCAGTATTTT
TRBV30	.	TRBJ2-7	few	CAWSLGDVQYF	TGTGCCTGGAGTTTGGGGGATGTGCAGTACTTC
TRBV5-4	TRBD1	TRBJ2-3	few	CASSFDSGGADTQYF	TGTGCCAGCAGCTTTGACTCAGGGGGAGCAGATACGCAGTATTTT
TRBV15	TRBD1	TRBJ2-7	few	CATSMDRAYEQYF	TGTGCCACCAGCATGGACAGGGCTTACGAGCAGTACTTC
TRBV6-1	.	TRBJ1-2	few	CASSDLGTPFYGYTF	TGTGCCAGCAGTGACCTCGGGACACCTTTCTATGGCTACACCTTC
TRBV5-1	TRBD2	TRBJ2-7	.	CASSLAGTSGISPYEQYF	TGCGCCAGCAGCTTGGCCGGGACTAGCGGGATTTCCCCCTACGAGCAGTACTTC